This T cell receptor beta chain was profiled in a study of blood T cells in healthy people across ages. A second PCR, run for about 7 to 11 cycles, used a sample-barcoded 5' primer plus a J-beta primer mix. A single record per CDR3 protein comes from TCRdb applying MiXCR to the 5' RACE reads. The profile shows about 970,000 distinct CDR3 sequences, roughly 51% of them singletons. With 3 bases clipped from V and 2 bases from J, the junction kept 13 bases outside the gene matches. Germline V gene sequence: CDR1 MNHEY, CDR2 SMNVEV (reference sequence). There are 17 residues in the CDR3. The sample was blood. The source is a woman aged 55-75 years in good health. The V call is TRBV27, the J call TRBJ2-7, with TRBD1 matching 7 bases. CDR3 protein: CASSFKGAIGFTYEQYF. The CDR3 DNA reads as TGTGCCAGCAGTTTCAAGGGGGCGATAGGGTTCACCTACGAGCAGTACTTC.